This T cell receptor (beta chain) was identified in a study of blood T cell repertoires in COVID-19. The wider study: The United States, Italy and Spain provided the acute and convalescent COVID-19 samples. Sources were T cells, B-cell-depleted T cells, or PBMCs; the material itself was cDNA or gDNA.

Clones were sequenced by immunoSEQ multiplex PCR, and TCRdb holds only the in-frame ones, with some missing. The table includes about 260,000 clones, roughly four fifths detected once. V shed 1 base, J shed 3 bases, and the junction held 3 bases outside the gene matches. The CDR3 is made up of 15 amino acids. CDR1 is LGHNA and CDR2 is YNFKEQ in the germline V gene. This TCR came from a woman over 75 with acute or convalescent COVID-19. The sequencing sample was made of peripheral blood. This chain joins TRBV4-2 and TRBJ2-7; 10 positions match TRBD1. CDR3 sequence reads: CASSQVGTGDYEQYF. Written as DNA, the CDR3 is TGTGCCAGCAGCCAAGTTGGGACAGGGGACTACGAGCAGTACTTC.